This T cell receptor beta chain came from a study of T cell responses to AZD1222 COVID-19 vaccine. Across the study: Some second doses came at about 4 weeks and others at about 12 weeks; these were pooled. General study findings and limits: In a largely white British group with more females than males, clonal diversity was possibly underestimated. Only after the peak T cell response were repertoires sampled.

The germline V gene has CDR1 MNHNS and CDR2 SASEGT. Trimming pared 2 bases from V and 10 bases from J, leaving 15 bases between. The length of the CDR3 is 14 residues. Using immunoSEQ multiplex PCR, the repertoire was profiled, and TCRdb retains in-frame clones only, with some absent. The table lists some 120,000 clones, approximately 83% of them singletons. With respect to this clone: No antigen is known for it.

The chain recombines TRBV6-1 with TRBJ1-5; D perhaps matches TRBD1 (5 bases). The sequencing here drew on peripheral blood, taken on day 0 of AZD1222 vaccination. This clonotype was obtained from an adult in good health. The CDR3 region has the DNA TGTGCCAGCAGTGAAACGGCGGGGACCATCCCCCAGCATTTT. Protein sequence: CASSETAGTIPQHF.